The sequence of this T cell receptor (beta chain) was determined in a study of shared clonotypes between healthy human individuals. The study separated CD4+ cells into CD45RA+ naive and CD45RA-negative memory subsets. The CDR3 has 11 residues. Whole-study results and caveats: Inspection by rarefaction showed sorted-subset sequencing to be incomplete despite large depth.

The assay used deep level. The data were produced by immunoSEQ multiplex PCR, yet TCRdb's version contains in-frame clones alone and is incomplete. The data contain about 1 million clones, around 74% of them singletons. In this sample, this clone turned up a few times. What it binds is not known. Sequenced sample: memory CD4+ T cells sorted from blood. Regarding subset: CD45RA-negative fraction. This sequence was found in a young man in good health. V gene TRBV21-1 combines with J gene TRBJ2-7. TRBV21-1 is termed a pseudogene. The CDR3 nucleotides read TGTGCCAGCAGCAAAGAACCCGAGCAGTACTTC. It codes for CASSKEPEQYF.